One sample yielded the 24 T cell receptor beta chains listed below, sequenced in a study of beta chain features in type 1 diabetes. The authors reverse transcribed all of the isolated RNA, so sequencing captured expressed TCRB transcripts. Profiling relied on immunoSEQ multiplex PCR, and the TCRdb table lists in-frame clones only, not all of them. Of fewer than 250,000 clones in the sample, over 8.5% were seen once. Sequencing used naive CD4+ T cells from blood. All receptors derive from a woman aged 18-29 years in good health.

This chain uses TRBV27 with TRBJ2-7, with 8 bases identical to TRBD1. From germline, CDR1 is MNHEY and CDR2 SMNVEV (reference sequence). V was pared by 6 bases and J by 0 bases, with 7 bases of the junction left unmatched. This CDR3 has 15 amino acids. The CDR3 protein is CASRPGQVSSYEQYF. The CDR3 bases are TGTGCCAGCAGACCGGGACAGGTGAGCTCCTACGAGCAGTACTTC.

This clone was recorded a few times. The V and J genes are TRBV2 and TRBJ2-6; 7 positions match TRBD1. This CDR3 contains 18 residues. Germline V gene sequence: CDR1 SNHLY, CDR2 FYNNEI. The junction had 12 bases not matched to a gene; V was cut back by 6 bases and J by 1 base. This CDR3 is CASSPRQGRLSGANVLTF. The DNA for the CDR3 is TGTGCCAGCAGCCCAAGACAGGGAAGGCTGTCTGGGGCCAACGTCCTGACTTTC. The full variable domain, completed using reference TRBV2 and TRBJ2-6, is EPEVTQTPSHQVTQMGQEVILRCVPISNHLYFYWYRQILGQKVEFLVSFYNNEISEKSEIFDDQFSVERPDGSNFTLKIRSTKLEDSAMYFCASSPRQGRLSGANVLTFGAGSRLTVL.

This clone turned up a few times. V gene TRBV18 combines with J gene TRBJ1-1; D perhaps matches TRBD1 (5 bases). V was trimmed by 6 bases and J by 4 bases, leaving 9 bases between them. The germline V gene has CDR1 KGHSH and CDR2 LQKENI. The CDR3 has 12 residues. In nucleotides, the CDR3 is TGTGCCAGCTCCCGCAGGGTCACTGAAGCTTTCTTT. Encoded protein: CASSRRVTEAFF.

This clone appeared a few times. This rearrangement joins TRBV11-2 to TRBJ2-1; TRBD2 agrees at 12 bases. This CDR3 is built from 16 residues. Per the germline V gene, CDR1 is SGHAT and CDR2 is FQNNGV. Losses at the gene ends were 4 bases for V and 6 bases for J; bases not matched to a gene: 7. The CDR3 loop reads CASSWSTSGRRNEQFF. The CDR3 nucleotides read TGTGCCAGCAGCTGGTCGACTAGCGGGAGACGCAATGAGCAGTTCTTC.

In this sample, this clone turned up a few times. The rearrangement joins TRBV19 to TRBJ1-2; 12 positions match TRBD1. This CDR3 is 17 amino acids long. Germline CDR1 is LNHDA and CDR2 is SQIVND (reference sequence). V lost 7 bases and J lost 4; bases outside the gene matches: 13. CDR3 sequence (DNA): TGTGCCAGTACTCCGCTGGTGGGACAGGGGGCTGGCTATGGCTACACCTTC. As protein: CASTPLVGQGAGYGYTF.

The J gene is TRBJ1-1, the V gene TRBV5-1, with a tentative D call TRBD1 (6 bases). V lost 3 bases and J lost 7, with 16 bases in between. The CDR3 extends over 14 amino acids. CDR1 is SGHRS and CDR2 is YFSETQ in the germline V gene. The CDR3 DNA sequence: TGCGCCAGCAGCTCCAGGACAGCGCTTCTTGAAGCTTTCTTT. Translated, it gives CASSSRTALLEAFF.

This clone appeared a few times. The V gene is TRBV5-1, the J gene TRBJ2-7; 11 bases are shared with TRBD2. CDR3 size: 19 residues. V dropped 5 bases and J dropped 1; count of bases not matched to a gene: 17. The germline CDR1 and CDR2 sequences are SGHRS and YFSETQ. This CDR3 is CASRSSGLAVGGASYEQYF. Here the CDR3 DNA reads TGCGCCAGCAGGAGCTCGGGACTAGCGGTGGGGGGAGCGTCCTACGAGCAGTACTTC. Complete variable domain (other parts from reference TRBV5-1 and TRBJ2-7): KAGVTQTPRYLIKTRGQQVTLSCSPISGHRSVSWYQQTPGQGLQFLFEYFSETQRNKGNFPGRFSGRQFSNSRSEMNVSTLELGDSALYLCASRSSGLAVGGASYEQYFGPGTRLTVT.

The chain employs TRBV19 and TRBJ1-5; 7 bases fit TRBD1. The CDR3 sequence is 13 residues long. J was trimmed by 0 bases and V by 10 bases; bases with no gene match: 3. Per germline, CDR1 LNHDA and CDR2 SQIVND (reference sequence). In DNA form, the CDR3 reads TGTGCCACCGGGACAGTTAGCAATCAGCCCCAGCATTTT. Translating gives CATGTVSNQPQHF.

The genes are TRBV18 and TRBJ2-1; 9 bases are shared with TRBD1. CDR3 length equals 16 residues. The V and J ends lost 2 bases and 1 base, in that order; junction bases with no gene match: 3. Germline assignment: CDR1 KGHSH and CDR2 LQKENI. The CDR3 DNA reads as TGTGCCAGCTCACCAGCGACAGGGGGTTCCTACAATGAGCAGTTCTTC. The encoded protein is CASSPATGGSYNEQFF.

The rearrangement uses TRBV29-1 and TRBJ1-1; D unresolved. The CDR3 is 13 amino acids. CDR1 and CDR2 (germline): SQVTM, ANQGSEA. V dropped 3 bases and J dropped 2 bases, with 10 bases sitting between them. CDR3 residues: CSVEEGRNTEAFF. The CDR3 DNA reads as TGCAGCGTTGAGGAGGGAAGAAACACTGAAGCTTTCTTT.

This clone was seen more than once but under ten times. This chain uses TRBV4-1 with TRBJ2-7; 8 bases map to TRBD1. CDR3 length: 14 residues. V trimming: 3 bases; J trimming: 6 bases; junction bases outside the gene matches: 7. Germline V gene sequence: CDR1 MGHRA, CDR2 YSYEKL. CDR3 protein: CASSQPGQGSEQYF. DNA of the CDR3: TGCGCCAGCAGCCAGCCCGGACAGGGATCCGAGCAGTACTTC.

This clone was observed a handful of times. The chain is built from TRBV30 and TRBJ1-1; a possible D gene is TRBD1 (6 bases). The CDR3 is 12 residues long. Looked up from germline, CDR1 is GTSNPN and CDR2 is SVGIG (reference sequence). V was shortened by 2 bases and J by 7 bases, with 11 bases between the two germline ends. Here the CDR3 reads CAWSSGAFEAFF. The CDR3, as DNA: TGTGCCTGGAGTTCAGGGGCTTTTGAAGCTTTCTTT.

This clone was picked up a small number of times. V and J are TRBV6-1 and TRBJ2-1; perhaps TRBD2 as D (6 bases). Trimming cost V 1 base and J 2 bases, with 18 bases left between them. Germline lookup yields CDR1 MNHNS and CDR2 SASEGT. The CDR3 has 18 residues. CDR3 sequence (DNA): TGTGCCAGCAGTGAAGACGGGAGAAGGCAGTATCCCTACAATGAGCAGTTCTTC. This codes for CASSEDGRRQYPYNEQFF.

This clone was observed a few times. The V gene is TRBV19, the J gene TRBJ1-2, with a possible D match to TRBD1 (6 bases). The CDR3 contains 14 residues. CDR1 and CDR2 from the germline V gene are LNHDA and SQIVND (reference sequence). V was pared by 4 bases and J by 4 bases, with 13 bases between. The CDR3 DNA follows: TGTGCCAGTAGTACCTCGGGACAAATCTATGGCTACACCTTC. As protein: CASSTSGQIYGYTF.

This clone has just a few counts. This sequence joins TRBV7-2 and TRBJ2-7; 7 nucleotides match TRBD2. The CDR3 sequence is 14 residues long. Germline V CDR1 and CDR2: SGHTA, FQGNSA. V lost 5 bases to trimming and J lost 6 bases; unmatched junction nucleotides: 10. The CDR3 loop reads CASSPKWGGTEQYF. The CDR3 region has the DNA TGTGCCAGCAGCCCTAAGTGGGGAGGGACCGAGCAGTACTTC.

CDR3 coding DNA: TGTGCCAGCAGCAGGGGACTAGCGGGAGGAAATGAGCAGTTCTTC. Amino acids: CASSRGLAGGNEQFF. The gene calls are TRBV6-1 and TRBJ2-1, with 15 bases fitting TRBD2. The CDR3 totals 15 residues. CDR1 is MNHNS and CDR2 is SASEGT in the germline V gene. The ends lost 6 bases at V and 7 bases at J; junction bases unmatched: 4.

This clone appeared once. CDR3 sequence: CASSYSATNTEAFF. Written as DNA, the CDR3 is TGTGCCAGCAGTTACTCGGCAACGAACACTGAAGCTTTCTTT. The chain employs TRBV6-5 and TRBJ1-1; D is undetermined. This CDR3 has 14 amino acids. Germline V lookup: CDR1 MNHEY, CDR2 SVGAGI. Trimming took 0 bases from V and 1 from J, leaving 6 bases between them.

The rearrangement links TRBV7-2 to TRBJ1-2; weak D call: TRBD1 (5 bases). Per germline, CDR1 SGHTA and CDR2 FQGNSA. The CDR3 covers 12 residues. Trimming removed 8 bases at V and 1 base at J, with 8 bases between. Here the CDR3 reads CASSGLNYGYTF. In nucleotides, the CDR3 is TGTGCCAGCTCAGGGCTTAACTATGGCTACACCTTC.

This clone was seen ten or more times. The chain joins TRBV11-2 to TRBJ2-5, with D maybe TRBD2 (6 bases). V shed 4 bases and J shed 10 bases, with 10 bases lying between them. CDR1 and CDR2 from the germline V gene are SGHAT and FQNNGV. The CDR3 covers 11 residues. CDR3 DNA: TGTGCCAGCAGCTCCGGGAGAAACCAGTACTTC. This gives the protein CASSSGRNQYF. Complete variable domain (other parts from reference TRBV11-2 and TRBJ2-5): EAGVAQSPRYKIIEKRQSVAFWCNPISGHATLYWYQQILGQGPKLLIQFQNNGVVDDSQLPKDRFSAERLKGVDSTLKIQPAKLEDSAVYLCASSSGRNQYFGPGTRLLVL.

This clone was counted only a few times. V and J are TRBV1 and TRBJ2-7; TRBD2, as called in the table, went unchecked against the DNA. TRBV1 is deemed a pseudogene. This CDR3 comprises 16 residues. CDR3: CTSSHQRTSGGYEQYF. The CDR3 nucleotides read TGCACCAGCAGCCACCAACGGACTAGCGGGGGCTACGAGCAGTACTTC.

The genes are TRBV7-2 and TRBJ1-6, with a weak D call TRBD1 (6 bases). Trimming shortened V by 5 bases and J by 8 bases, and 19 bases separated the two germline ends. The CDR3 sequence is 16 residues long. From germline, CDR1 is SGHTA and CDR2 FQGNSA. The CDR3 nucleotides are TGTGCCAGCAGCCCGAGGGTGGACAGCCAATATTCACCCCTCCACTTT. It specifies CASSPRVDSQYSPLHF.

The chain combines TRBV30 with TRBJ1-1; 7 bases align to TRBD1. The ends lost 2 bases at V and 11 bases at J; junction bases unmatched: 11. The CDR3 runs 13 residues. Germline assignment: CDR1 GTSNPN and CDR2 SVGIG (reference sequence). Here the CDR3 DNA reads TGTGCCTGGAGTTATAACAGGGGTCTGCGCGCTTTCTTT. It encodes CAWSYNRGLRAFF.

The chain carries TRBV28 and TRBJ1-4, with 9 bases lining up with TRBD1. The V gene's germline CDR1 is MDHEN and CDR2 SYDVKM. Trimming at V came to 8 bases and at J to 6 bases, leaving 7 bases not matched to a gene. The CDR3 contains 14 residues. Here the CDR3 DNA reads TGTGCCAGCGCTGTCAACAGGGGGCATGAAAAACTGTTTTTT. Translated, it gives CASAVNRGHEKLFF. Drawing the rest from reference TRBV28 and TRBJ1-4, the complete variable domain is DVKVTQSSRYLVKRTGEKVFLECVQDMDHENMFWYRQDPGLGLRLIYFSYDVKMKEKGDIPEGYSVSREKKERFSLILESASTNQTSMYLCASAVNRGHEKLFFGSGTQLSVL.

This clone has only a few counts. V usage is TRBV7-9 and J usage is TRBJ1-1, with a possible D match to TRBD1 (6 bases). CDR1 is SEHNR and CDR2 is FQNEAQ in the germline V gene (reference sequence). CDR3 size: 17 residues. V was pared by 2 bases and J by 0 bases, with 16 bases between. CDR3: CASSLTETGFMNTEAFF. The CDR3, as DNA: TGTGCCAGCAGCTTAACGGAGACAGGCTTCATGAACACTGAAGCTTTCTTT.